These T cell receptor beta chains were read from a single sample in a study of cytomegalovirus exposure and HLA in healthy donors. Data came from immunoSEQ multiplex PCR; TCRdb stores just in-frame clones and leaves some out. There are some 120,000 clones in the sample; 74% occur only once, and about 6% lies in the top ten. The specimen was PBMCs. The receptor source for this set is a woman aged 45 to 65 in good health and CMV-seropositive. Each CDR3 is given with its conserved first and last residue. A D gene is named only where the DNA matches it firmly. Some rows mark clone size as missing; the rest say once, few, many or name a class of expanded clone.

clone_size	d_call	v_call	j_call	cdr3_nt	cdr3_aa
-	TRBD1	TRBV27	TRBJ2-2	TGTGCCAGCAGTTACAGGGGGTCCGGGGAGCTGTTTTTT	CASSYRGSGELFF
-	-	TRBV4-3	TRBJ2-1	TGCGCCAGCAGCCAAGTTGGCGGGGGCGCCTACAATGAGCAGTTCTTC	CASSQVGGGAYNEQFF
-	-	TRBV9	TRBJ1-1	TGTGCCAGCAGCGCCACAGCAGGGAACACTGAAGCTTTCTTT	CASSATAGNTEAFF
-	-	TRBV11-1	TRBJ2-5	TGTGCCAGCGGCGGGCCCGGGGGTCAAGAGACCCAGTACTTC	CASGGPGGQETQYF
-	TRBD2	TRBV4-1	TRBJ2-3	TGCGCCAGCAGCCAAGTCCCGCAGCGGGGGGGCTCAGATACGCAGTATTTT	CASSQVPQRGGSDTQYF
-	-	TRBV15	TRBJ2-3	TGTGCCACCAGCAGTCTACAGGGAGTCACAGATACGCAGTATTTT	CATSSLQGVTDTQYF
-	-	TRBV5-6	TRBJ2-7	TGTGCCAGCAGTATGACCCCGGGAAGCTACGAGCAGTACTTC	CASSMTPGSYEQYF
-	-	TRBV5-4	TRBJ2-2	TGTGCCAGCAGCAGGACAGAAAACACCGGGGAGCTGTTTTTT	CASSRTENTGELFF
-	TRBD1	TRBV29-1	TRBJ1-2	TGCAGCGTTACCAGACAGGGTTACCTCGGCTACACCTTC	CSVTRQGYLGYTF
-	-	TRBV2	TRBJ2-5	TGTGCCAGCAGTCCAGGGGTAGGGGAAGAGACCCAGTACTTC	CASSPGVGEETQYF
-	-	TRBV11-2	TRBJ2-7	TGTGCCAGCAGCTTAAATCCTAATTTGTACGAGCAGTACTTC	CASSLNPNLYEQYF
few	-	TRBV2	TRBJ1-4	TGTGCCAGCAGTGTTGTCAGAAATGAAAAACTGTTTTTT	CASSVVRNEKLFF
few	TRBD2	TRBV18	TRBJ2-3	TGTGCCAGCTCAAGTCTAGCGGACACAGATACGCAGTATTTT	CASSSLADTDTQYF
-	TRBD2	TRBV9	TRBJ2-5	TGTGCCAGCAGCACTAGCGGGGGGGCCGGAGGGACCCAGTACTTC	CASSTSGGAGGTQYF
once	-	TRBV6-1	TRBJ2-7	TGTGCCAGCAGTGAAGTAGAACAGGGCGAGCAGTACTTC	CASSEVEQGEQYF
-	TRBD2	TRBV2	TRBJ2-7	TGTGCCAGCAGTGGGGAGGGTCTCGACGAGCAGTACTTC	CASSGEGLDEQYF
-	TRBD1	TRBV7-6	TRBJ1-2	TGTGCCAGTAGGGGGACAGGGGCGCTATCTGGCTACACCTTC	CASRGTGALSGYTF
once	-	TRBV19	TRBJ1-5	TGTGCCAGTAGTATTTGGGGGGGCAATCAGCCCCAGCATTTT	CASSIWGGNQPQHF
-	-	TRBV5-5	TRBJ1-2	TGTGCCAGCAGCCCTGCGGCTCTTCATAACTATGGCTACACCTTC	CASSPAALHNYGYTF
many	-	TRBV4-2	TRBJ2-1	TGTGCCAGCAGCCAAGCGGCGGGGCGGGATGAGCAGTTCTTC	CASSQAAGRDEQFF
-	-	TRBV29-1	TRBJ2-5	TGCAGCGCCCGCCGGGACGGAGGGGTAGAGACCCAGTACTTC	CSARRDGGVETQYF
once	-	TRBV9	TRBJ1-2	TGTGCCAGCAGCGTAGAGGGGACGGGAGTTTTAGGCTACACCTTC	CASSVEGTGVLGYTF
-	TRBD1	TRBV29-1	TRBJ1-2	TGCAGCGCCTCGGACAGGGGGCCCCGTGGCTACACCTTC	CSASDRGPRGYTF
-	-	TRBV6-4	TRBJ2-2	TGTGCCAGCAGTGAGGGACATACCGGGGAGCTGTTTTTT	CASSEGHTGELFF
few	-	TRBV6-1	TRBJ2-4	TGTGCCAGCAGTGAAGGACAAGAAAACATTCAGTACTTC	CASSEGQENIQYF
once	-	TRBV19	TRBJ1-2	TGTGCCAGTAGTATTAGTCCGGGACTTTCCTATGGCTACACCTTC	CASSISPGLSYGYTF
-	TRBD1	TRBV6-5	TRBJ1-2	TGTGCCAGCAGTTCGCCGGCAGGGGGTAGTGGCTACACCTTC	CASSSPAGGSGYTF
-	TRBD2	TRBV19	TRBJ2-5	TGTGCCAGTAGCCCCTCGGGGGGGGCGGAGACCCAGTACTTC	CASSPSGGAETQYF
-	TRBD2	TRBV2	TRBJ2-5	TGTGCCAGCAACCAGGGACTACGAGAGACCCAGTACTTC	CASNQGLRETQYF
-	-	TRBV30	TRBJ1-5	TGTGCCTGGAGCGCCGGACGGACTACCAATAGCAATCAGCCCCAGCATTTT	CAWSAGRTTNSNQPQHF
-	TRBD1	TRBV11-3	TRBJ1-3	TGTGCCAGCAGCCCAGGACAGGGGCCTGGAAACACCATATATTTT	CASSPGQGPGNTIYF
-	TRBD2	TRBV7-8	TRBJ2-7	TGTGCCAGCGGGGGGGTCCAGCGGGGCTACGAGCAGTACTTC	CASGGVQRGYEQYF
once	TRBD2	TRBV25-1	TRBJ2-2	TGTGCCAGCAGTGCCAGCCGGGGGGGCGGGGAGCTGTTTTTT	CASSASRGGGELFF
-	-	TRBV15	TRBJ2-7	TGTGCCACCAGCATGGAGGGCGGCCCTGCGGGGGAGCAGTACTTC	CATSMEGGPAGEQYF
-	-	TRBV6-6	TRBJ1-1	TGTGCCAGCACCAGGGGCGATATGAACACTGAAGCTTTCTTT	CASTRGDMNTEAFF
-	TRBD1	TRBV6-5	TRBJ2-5	TGTGCCAGCAGTTACGGGACAGGGGATGAGCAGTACTTC	CASSYGTGDEQYF
-	TRBD1	TRBV5-4	TRBJ1-3	TGTGCCAGCAGCCGCGAACAGGGGACTGGAAACACCATATATTTT	CASSREQGTGNTIYF
-	-	TRBV7-9	TRBJ2-5	TGTGCCAGCAGCTCCGCGGGCAGGGGCCAAGAGACCCAGTACTTC	CASSSAGRGQETQYF
-	TRBD1	TRBV6-5	TRBJ2-5	TGTGCCAGCAGTTATGGGAGACAGGGGGAGACCCAGTACTTC	CASSYGRQGETQYF
once	-	TRBV7-2	TRBJ2-1	TGTGCCAGCAGCTTAGTCGTGAGCTCCTACAATGAGCAGTTCTTC	CASSLVVSSYNEQFF
-	TRBD2	TRBV6-4	TRBJ2-1	TGTGCCAGCAGTGACATGGCGGGGGGCCCCAATGAGCAGTTCTTC	CASSDMAGGPNEQFF
few	TRBD1	TRBV15	TRBJ1-3	TGTGCCACCAGGTTGGACAGGGGTTATGGAAACACCATATATTTT	CATRLDRGYGNTIYF
-	-	TRBV10-3	TRBJ2-7	TGTGCCATCAGTGATGGGGACATCTACGAGCAGTACTTC	CAISDGDIYEQYF
few	-	TRBV5-4	TRBJ2-3	TGTGCCAGCAGCCCTACAGGGTTCGATACGCAGTATTTT	CASSPTGFDTQYF
-	-	TRBV9	TRBJ1-1	TGTGCCAGCAGCGTAGGTCCAGGGGAGGGCACTGAAGCTTTCTTT	CASSVGPGEGTEAFF
-	-	TRBV7-2	TRBJ1-1	TGTGCCAGCAGCTTATTCCGACAGAACACTGAAGCTTTCTTT	CASSLFRQNTEAFF
few	TRBD1	TRBV14	TRBJ1-1	TGTGCCAGCAGCCATAGACAGGGGTCCCTCACTGAAGCTTTCTTT	CASSHRQGSLTEAFF
-	TRBD2	TRBV19	TRBJ2-3	TGTGCCAGTAGTATGCTAGCGGGGGGACCTAGCACAGATACGCAGTATTTT	CASSMLAGGPSTDTQYF
-	-	TRBV6-4	TRBJ2-3	TGTGCCAGCAGTGCCGAGTCGGATACGCAGTATTTT	CASSAESDTQYF
-	-	TRBV6-4	TRBJ2-1	TGTGCCAGCAGTGGAGTTGGGCTAGCCAACAATGAGCAGTTCTTC	CASSGVGLANNEQFF
-	TRBD1	TRBV5-1	TRBJ2-1	TGCGCCAGCGGAACAGGGGTTTCCTACAATGAGCAGTTCTTC	CASGTGVSYNEQFF
-	-	TRBV11-2	TRBJ2-5	TGTGCCAGCATCGATTTAGGGCGGAGGGAGACCCAGTACTTC	CASIDLGRRETQYF